Following are 9 T cell receptor beta chains from one sample sequenced in a study of vaccination and CD4 T cells after COVID-19. The Oncomine TCR Beta short-read assay was what sequenced the DNA obtained from cultured CD4+ T cells. TCRdb used MiXCR to reprocess the PCR reads, holding one entry per CDR3 protein. The sample lists tens of thousands of distinct CDR3 sequences; about 44% were seen once. For these receptors, no antigen is known. Treatment specified: roughly 10-day PBMC culture with coronavirus spike peptide pools or control peptides (ViraFEST assay). The sequenced sample consisted of CD4+ T cells from blood, cultured in vitro. All receptors come from a human donor who had recovered from COVID-19.

The CDR3 sequence is CASALGGVETHEQYF. In DNA, the CDR3 is TGTGCCAGCGCCCTCGGGGGCGTAGAAACCCACGAGCAGTACTTC. The chain employs TRBV7-2 and TRBJ2-7, with D perhaps TRBD1 or TRBD2 (6 bases each). The V gene's germline CDR1 is SGHTA and CDR2 FQGNSA. With 8 bases removed from V and 5 bases from J, the gap between germline ends came to 22 bases. The CDR3 has 15 residues.

A few counts support this clonotype. The rearrangement links TRBV6-1 to TRBJ2-7, with 9 bases that match TRBD1. The trim removed 3 bases at V and 5 bases at J, leaving 8 bases unmatched. The CDR3 totals 15 residues. CDR1 and CDR2 from the germline V gene are MNHNS and SASEGT. The CDR3 sequence is CASSDATGGKHEQYF. CDR3 coding DNA: TGTGCCAGCAGTGACGCCACAGGGGGCAAACACGAGCAGTACTTC.

This chain uses TRBV12-5 with TRBJ1-5, with TRBD1 matching over 8 bases. V lost 0 bases to trimming and J lost 7 bases; unmatched junction nucleotides: 11. Germline V gene data show CDR1 as LGHNT and CDR2 as FRNRAP. This CDR3 is 17 amino acids long. The chain's CDR3 is CASGLVTTDREGQPQHF. The DNA of the CDR3 is TGTGCTAGTGGTTTGGTAACTACGGACAGGGAAGGCCAGCCCCAGCATTTT.

The V gene is TRBV7-3, the J gene TRBJ2-2; tentative D call: TRBD2 (6 bases). V lost 4 bases, J lost 6 bases, and 15 bases lay in between. The CDR3 is 15 residues long. CDR1 and CDR2 (germline): SGHTA, FQGTGA. CDR3 amino acids: CASSSAGNRPGELFF. The CDR3 DNA is TGTGCCAGCAGCTCTGCGGGAAATCGGCCCGGGGAGCTGTTTTTT.

This clonotype was counted between two and nine times. The V gene is TRBV2, the J gene TRBJ2-1, with 7 nucleotides matching TRBD2. Germline CDR1 is SNHLY and CDR2 is FYNNEI. V was clipped by 7 bases and J by 4 bases; unmatched bases: 4. The CDR3 is 13 residues long. CDR3 in amino acids: CASKREPYNEQFF. The CDR3 nucleotides read TGTGCCAGCAAGCGGGAACCGTACAATGAGCAGTTCTTC.

In its sample, this clonotype was seen a few times. The CDR3 reads CASSPLAGVSYNEQFF. The CDR3 DNA follows: TGTGCCAGCAGCCCCCTGGCGGGAGTTTCTTACAATGAGCAGTTCTTC. This chain joins TRBV5-4 and TRBJ2-1; 7 bases agree with TRBD2. The J segment lost 4 bases and the V segment lost 4 bases, leaving 11 bases of the junction unmatched. Germline loops: CDR1 SGHNT, CDR2 YYREEE (reference sequence). The CDR3 is 16 amino acids.

The CDR3 DNA follows: TGTGCCAGCAGCCCAAAGATCAGGGTAGGAAACACCATATATTTT. It specifies CASSPKIRVGNTIYF. The rearrangement uses TRBV7-9 and TRBJ1-3; a weak D match, TRBD1 (5 bases). Trimming removed 5 bases from V and 4 bases from J, with 15 bases in between. This CDR3 is 15 amino acids long. Germline loops: CDR1 SEHNR, CDR2 FQNEAQ (reference sequence).

This clonotype has just one count. The CDR3: CASRSLTDYGYTF. CDR3 sequence (DNA): TGTGCCAGCAGATCATTGACCGACTATGGCTACACCTTC. The chain has TRBV6-1 and TRBJ1-2, with D unclear. The length of the CDR3 is 13 residues. V was pared by 6 bases and J by 3 bases, with 11 bases between. CDR1 is MNHNS and CDR2 is SASEGT in the germline V gene.

This chain connects TRBV19 to TRBJ2-5; D may match TRBD1 or TRBD2 (5 bases each). This CDR3 spans 15 amino acids. Germline V CDR1 and CDR2: LNHDA, SQIVND (reference sequence). Between the trimmed V and J ends, which lost 5 bases and 2 bases, there was a span of 15 bases. The DNA for the CDR3 is TGTGCCAGTAGTGGGGCCTCCCGGGGTCAAGAGACCCAGTACTTC. Translating it yields CASSGASRGQETQYF.